What follows are 32 T cell receptor beta chains derived from one specimen sequenced in a study of cytomegalovirus exposure and HLA in healthy donors. The PCR was carried out with 60 Vbeta primers and 13 Jbeta primers. Sequencing used immunoSEQ multiplex PCR; TCRdb keeps in-frame clones, though not all of them. This specimen shows some 84,000 clones; the ten leading clones hold around 0.6%. Sequencing used PBMCs. These TCRs come from a man in his forties or fifties in good health and CMV-seronegative.

The chain combines TRBV7-2 with TRBJ1-1, with D possibly TRBD1 on 5 matching bases. The V gene's germline CDR1 is SGHTA and CDR2 FQGNSA. CDR3 length: 14 residues. V was trimmed by 5 bases and J by 5 bases, leaving 15 bases between them. The CDR3 DNA is TGTGCCAGCAGCACGGGCCAGGGTTGGACTGAAGCTTTCTTT. Translation gives CASSTGQGWTEAFF. Based on the CDR3 plus reference TRBV7-2 and TRBJ1-1, the full variable domain is GAGVSQSPSNKVTEKGKDVELRCDPISGHTALYWYRQSLGQGLEFLIYFQGNSAPDKSGLPSDRFSAERTGGSVSTLTIQRTQQEDSAVYLCASSTGQGWTEAFFGQGTRLTVV.

The genes are TRBV11-2 and TRBJ2-7; TRBD2 is a possible D gene (5 bases). Germline V gives CDR1 SGHAT, CDR2 FQNNGV. The CDR3 spans 13 residues. V was cut by 6 bases and J by 6 bases, with 15 bases left in between. In DNA form, the CDR3 reads TGTGCCAGCAGACCTAGTGCTGGAGGCGAGCAGTACTTC. Translation: CASRPSAGGEQYF.

The gene calls are TRBV2 and TRBJ2-2; tentatively, D is TRBD1 (6 bases). V was cut by 7 bases and J by 0 bases, with 12 bases left in between. Germline CDR1 and CDR2: SNHLY and FYNNEI. This CDR3 contains 15 residues. DNA for the CDR3: TGTGCCAGCACACGGACAGAATCGAACACCGGGGAGCTGTTTTTT. It is translated as CASTRTESNTGELFF.

This sequence joins TRBV6-5 and TRBJ2-1; weak D call: TRBD2 (6 bases). CDR1 and CDR2 (germline): MNHEY, SVGAGI. The CDR3 has 14 amino acids. Trimming took off 3 bases at V and 5 bases at J, with 11 bases between the two ends. The CDR3 DNA follows: TGTGCCAGCAGTTATGGGGGGAACCACAATGAGCAGTTCTTC. Protein product: CASSYGGNHNEQFF.

The chain uses TRBV14 and TRBJ1-2; 7 bases align to TRBD1. The germline V gene encodes CDR1 SGHDN and CDR2 FVKESK. Germline trimming cut 1 base from V and 9 bases from J; bases unmatched to any gene: 5. The CDR3 has 13 residues. In DNA, the CDR3 is TGTGCCAGCAGCCAAGGGCAGGGGGTTAGCTACACCTTC. Translating gives CASSQGQGVSYTF.

The chain couples TRBV27 to TRBJ2-2; 7 bases line up with TRBD1. V shed 3 bases, J shed 3 bases, and the junction held 7 bases outside the gene matches. The CDR3 totals 16 residues. CDR1 is MNHEY, CDR2 SMNVEV, per germline (reference sequence). This CDR3 reads CASSFEGALYTGELFF. As DNA, the CDR3 is TGTGCCAGCAGTTTCGAGGGGGCCCTTTACACCGGGGAGCTGTTTTTT.

The genes are TRBV7-9 and TRBJ2-1, with 11 bases fitting TRBD1. This CDR3 spans 14 amino acids. V lost 1 base, J lost 8 bases, and 1 base stayed unmatched. Germline V gene sequence: CDR1 SEHNR, CDR2 FQNEAQ (reference sequence). CDR3 nucleotide sequence: TGTGCCAGCAGCTTAGGGACAGGGGGCGATGAGCAGTTCTTC. This gives the protein CASSLGTGGDEQFF.

The rearrangement joins TRBV29-1 to TRBJ1-1, with 9 bases that match TRBD1. The CDR3 has 13 amino acids. J gave up 1 base and V 7 bases, and 4 bases lay outside the gene matches. Germline CDR1 SQVTM, CDR2 ANQGSEA. The CDR3 DNA follows: TGCAGCGCTGGGACAGGGCCGAACACTGAAGCTTTCTTT. This translates into CSAGTGPNTEAFF. The whole variable domain, filled in from reference TRBV29-1 and TRBJ1-1, reads SAVISQKPSRDICQRGTSLTIQCQVDSQVTMMFWYRQQPGQSLTLIATANQGSEATYESGFVIDKFPISRPNLTFSTLTVSNMSPEDSSIYLCSAGTGPNTEAFFGQGTRLTVV.

Worth noting for this clone: At the DNA level, this CDR3 is encoded by other sequences in the same sample as well. The chain links TRBV5-1 to TRBJ1-5; unclear D gene. The CDR3 runs 16 residues. Between the trimmed V and J ends, which lost 0 bases and 1 base, there was a span of 11 bases. The germline V gene encodes CDR1 SGHRS and CDR2 YFSETQ. The DNA for the CDR3 is TGCGCCAGCAGCTTGGGGACGGGGTCGAGCAATCAGCCCCAGCATTTT. Amino acids: CASSLGTGSSNQPQHF.

The chain recombines TRBV18 with TRBJ1-3; 7 bases are shared with TRBD1. This CDR3 contains 17 residues. The V and J ends lost 5 bases and 0 bases, in that order; junction bases with no gene match: 10. The germline CDR1 and CDR2 sequences are KGHSH and LQKENI. Here the CDR3 reads CASSGQIGQVSGNTIYF. The CDR3 nucleotides are TGTGCCAGCTCAGGACAAATAGGACAGGTCTCTGGAAACACCATATATTTT.

This chain connects TRBV2 to TRBJ1-2; 9 nucleotides line up with TRBD1. Germline assignment: CDR1 SNHLY and CDR2 FYNNEI. The CDR3 is made up of 15 amino acids. With 6 bases clipped from V and 2 bases from J, the junction kept 7 bases outside the gene matches. The CDR3 DNA follows: TGTGCCAGCAGAGGGAAACAGGGGGCGAACTATGGCTACACCTTC. As protein: CASRGKQGANYGYTF.

The chain links TRBV5-1 to TRBJ1-1; D ambiguous. There are 13 residues in the CDR3. The V end lost 0 bases, the J end lost 2 bases, and 5 bases lay between the germline ends. The germline V gene has CDR1 SGHRS and CDR2 YFSETQ. The CDR3, as DNA: TGCGCCAGCAGCTTGGACTCCAACACTGAAGCTTTCTTT. It specifies CASSLDSNTEAFF.

This chain connects TRBV7-3 to TRBJ2-2; 10 bases are a match to TRBD1. Per the germline V gene, CDR1 is SGHTA and CDR2 is FQGTGA. V lost 5 bases and J lost 3; bases outside the gene matches: 6. This CDR3 region has 16 residues. As DNA, the CDR3 is TGTGCCAGCAGCCCAAGAGGACAGGGGGACACCGGGGAGCTGTTTTTT. It codes for CASSPRGQGDTGELFF.

The rearrangement uses TRBV7-2 and TRBJ1-2, with D maybe TRBD1 (5 bases). This CDR3 has 14 residues. V lost 3 bases, J lost 2 bases, and 10 bases lay in between. CDR1 SGHTA and CDR2 FQGNSA come from the germline V gene. The CDR3 is CASSLLRANYGYTF. CDR3 coding DNA: TGTGCCAGCAGCTTGCTCAGGGCGAACTATGGCTACACCTTC.

The chain has TRBV4-3 and TRBJ2-1, with D possibly being TRBD2 (5 bases). The CDR3 is 13 residues long. V was clipped by 2 bases and J by 4 bases, with 6 bases between them. In germline, CDR1 is LGHNA, CDR2 YSLEER. This chain's CDR3 is CASSQPGYNEQFF. CDR3 bases: TGCGCCAGCAGCCAACCGGGATACAATGAGCAGTTCTTC.

The V gene is TRBV11-2, the J gene TRBJ2-7; D is possibly TRBD1 (7 bases). Germline CDR1 SGHAT, CDR2 FQNNGV. V was cut by 5 bases and J by 6 bases, with 20 bases left in between. This CDR3 has 15 residues. The CDR3 nucleotides read TGTGCCAGCAGCCCCCGACAGGGAGGAATTGGCGAGCAGTACTTC. Protein product: CASSPRQGGIGEQYF.

The gene calls are TRBV28 and TRBJ1-2; TRBD1 is a possible D gene (6 bases). The CDR3 extends over 15 amino acids. CDR1 MDHEN and CDR2 SYDVKM come from the germline V gene. V shed 2 bases and J shed 3 bases, with 13 bases lying between them. The CDR3 sequence is CASSLDSGGDYGYTF. Here the CDR3 DNA reads TGTGCCAGCAGTTTAGATTCGGGGGGCGACTATGGCTACACCTTC.

The genes are TRBV4-3 and TRBJ2-1; 9 nucleotides agree with TRBD2. This CDR3 contains 16 residues. Looked up from germline, CDR1 is LGHNA and CDR2 is YSLEER. The J segment lost 10 bases and the V segment lost 4 bases, leaving 14 bases of the junction unmatched. The DNA for the CDR3 is TGCGCCAGCAGCCGGACAGGCGGGGGGGCCGGAATCGAGCAGTTCTTC. This gives the protein CASSRTGGGAGIEQFF.

V gene TRBV7-2 combines with J gene TRBJ2-2, with D perhaps matching TRBD2 (5 bases). The CDR3 covers 14 residues. Trimming removed 2 bases from V and 4 bases from J, with 8 bases in between. Germline V gene data show CDR1 as SGHTA and CDR2 as FQGNSA. The DNA for the CDR3 is TGTGCCAGCAGCTTAACTAGGTCCACCGGGGAGCTGTTTTTT. Protein sequence: CASSLTRSTGELFF. Full variable domain (remainder filled in from reference TRBV7-2 and TRBJ2-2): GAGVSQSPSNKVTEKGKDVELRCDPISGHTALYWYRQSLGQGLEFLIYFQGNSAPDKSGLPSDRFSAERTGGSVSTLTIQRTQQEDSAVYLCASSLTRSTGELFFGEGSRLTVL.

The rearrangement joins TRBV28 to TRBJ1-3; D not resolved. This CDR3 is built from 16 residues. Germline V lookup: CDR1 MDHEN, CDR2 SYDVKM. The germline V and J ends were trimmed by 0 bases and 0 bases, with 9 bases remaining between them. The CDR3 loop reads CASSLWGGSSGNTIYF. CDR3 coding DNA: TGTGCCAGCAGTTTATGGGGAGGGAGCTCTGGAAACACCATATATTTT.

The chain uses TRBV11-2 and TRBJ2-7; TRBD2 matches 7 bases. Germline assignment: CDR1 SGHAT and CDR2 FQNNGV. With 3 bases clipped from V and 1 base from J, the junction kept 0 bases outside the gene matches. CDR3 length: 13 amino acids. The CDR3 sequence: CASSFGGSYEQYF. For the CDR3, the DNA is TGTGCCAGCAGCTTCGGGGGGTCCTACGAGCAGTACTTC.

The genes are TRBV28 and TRBJ2-7; TRBD2 matches 10 bases. V shed 5 bases and J 7 bases; nucleotides not matched to a gene: 17. The CDR3 has 17 residues. The germline CDR1 and CDR2 sequences are MDHEN and SYDVKM. CDR3 nucleotides: TGTGCCAGCAGTCCAATCCCCCAACTAGCGGGGAGGGGGGAGCAGTACTTC. Amino acids: CASSPIPQLAGRGEQYF.

This chain connects TRBV9 to TRBJ1-5; the D is unclear. Germline V gene sequence: CDR1 SGDLS, CDR2 YYNGEE. CDR3 size: 14 residues. V lost 3 bases to trimming and J lost 2 bases, with 9 bases between them. The CDR3 nucleotides read TGTGCCAGCAGCGCAGCGGGCGGCAATCAGCCCCAGCATTTT. Its translation: CASSAAGGNQPQHF.

This chain links TRBV9 with TRBJ1-3; tentative D call: TRBD1 (5 bases). In germline, CDR1 is SGDLS, CDR2 YYNGEE. Trimming took 0 bases from V and 0 from J, leaving 10 bases between them. This CDR3 has 16 amino acids. The CDR3 sequence: CASSVGQLSSGNTIYF. CDR3 DNA: TGTGCCAGCAGCGTAGGACAGCTCAGCTCTGGAAACACCATATATTTT.

This chain links TRBV6-6 with TRBJ2-1, with a weak D call TRBD2 (5 bases). This CDR3 is built from 14 residues. CDR1 and CDR2 from the germline V gene are MNHNY and SVGAGI (reference sequence). The V and J ends lost 2 bases and 0 bases respectively, with 5 bases between them. CDR3 nucleotides: TGTGCCAGCAGTTACGGGAGCTCCTACAATGAGCAGTTCTTC. Its protein product is CASSYGSSYNEQFF.

The V call is TRBV27, the J call TRBJ1-6; 10 positions match TRBD1. The ends lost 5 bases at V and 7 bases at J; junction bases unmatched: 11. The CDR3 has 17 residues. Germline loops: CDR1 MNHEY, CDR2 SMNVEV (reference sequence). In DNA form, the CDR3 reads TGTGCCAGCAGTCAACGGTACGGGACAGGGGTCAATTCACCCCTCCACTTT. It codes for CASSQRYGTGVNSPLHF.

V usage is TRBV11-3 and J usage is TRBJ2-3, with TRBD2 matching over 7 bases. Germline V gives CDR1 SGHNT, CDR2 YENEEA. V gave up 5 bases and J gave up 8 bases; unmatched junction bases: 1. There are 11 residues in the CDR3. The CDR3 DNA is TGTGCCAGCAGCGGGGGGGGTACGCAGTATTTT. As protein: CASSGGGTQYF. Supplemented by reference TRBV11-3 and TRBJ2-3, the full variable domain reads EAGVVQSPRYKIIEKKQPVAFWCNPISGHNTLYWYLQNLGQGPELLIRYENEEAVDDSQLPKDRFSAERLKGVDSTLKIQPAELGDSAVYLCASSGGGTQYFGPGTRLTVL.

The chain joins TRBV5-1 to TRBJ1-3; D is undetermined. V was clipped by 0 bases and J by 2 bases, with 18 bases between them. The germline V gene encodes CDR1 SGHRS and CDR2 YFSETQ. The CDR3 extends over 18 amino acids. The CDR3 bases are TGCGCCAGCAGCTTGGAGCGTCGGGGTACCACCCCTGGAAACACCATATATTTT. Translated: CASSLERRGTTPGNTIYF.

V usage is TRBV5-8 and J usage is TRBJ1-2; D is perhaps TRBD1 (6 bases). Germline V gene sequence: CDR1 SGHTS, CDR2 YDEGEE. The CDR3 consists of 12 residues. The V and J ends lost 4 bases and 8 bases respectively, with 12 bases between them. CDR3 region: CASSNTGRGYTF. In DNA form, the CDR3 reads TGTGCCAGCAGCAATACAGGGCGCGGCTACACCTTC.

The rearrangement joins TRBV10-3 to TRBJ1-1; maybe TRBD1 (6 bases). CDR3 length: 16 residues. Trimming shortened V by 2 bases and J by 5 bases, and 18 bases separated the two germline ends. Looked up from germline, CDR1 is ENHRY and CDR2 is SYGVKD. CDR3 nucleotides: TGTGCCATCAGTGAGGGGTTAGGCCAGGGGAGTACTGAAGCTTTCTTT. Translation gives CAISEGLGQGSTEAFF.

The V and J genes are TRBV29-1 and TRBJ2-2; 7 bases fit TRBD1. V lost 6 bases and J lost 7; bases outside the gene matches: 8. Germline V CDR1 and CDR2: SQVTM, ANQGSEA. The CDR3 length is 13 residues. The CDR3 DNA sequence: TGCAGCGTGGTTAAGGGGGCGGGCGGGGAGCTGTTTTTT. This gives the protein CSVVKGAGGELFF.

The chain uses TRBV2 and TRBJ1-6; no reliable D call. CDR3 length: 14 amino acids. Germline values: CDR1 SNHLY, CDR2 FYNNEI. V lost 6 bases and J lost 6, with 12 bases in between. The CDR3 DNA follows: TGTGCCAGCAGGTCGAGCGTAGGTAATTCACCCCTCCACTTT. Translated, it gives CASRSSVGNSPLHF.